The source of this TCR beta chain is a study of metastatic and nonmetastatic thyroid tumors (TCRdb year 2020). In the study overall: For patients with malignant and with benign thyroid disease, the researchers compared repertoires between peripheral blood samples and tumor or nodule tissue samples.

From V the trimming removes 1 base and from J it removes 5 bases, while the gene matches leave 1 base of the junction unaccounted for. Based on the germline V gene (reference sequence), the CDR1 and CDR2 sequences are DFQATT and SNEGSKA. The CDR3 starts with the cysteine, ends with the phenylalanine, and has 12 residues. Only CDR3 DNA is held: 36 bases, read in frame from base 1. Receptor amplification or capture employed PCR. Sequencing instrument: Illumina HiSeq 4000. The TCR beta-chain CDR3 region of each patient was profiled by high-throughput sequencing. Per the source publication's procedure: A classifier to discriminate distant-metastatic papillary thyroid cancer patients was built from CDR3 differences across clinicopathological groups. The Shannon index was used to measure repertoire diversity, and the Morisita-Horn index was used to measure how similar tumor and blood repertoires were. The public reads were quality trimmed at Q25 with fastp and then assembled into clones with MiXCR by TCRdb, keeping productive beta chains. These V and J calls originate from TCRdb's pipeline instead of the authors' own analysis. In all, the sample holds around 41,000 clones, and roughly 3.1% of those were seen once. More than 7.5% of the sample belongs to the ten largest clones.

Overall study results and their limits: TCR beta diversity was reported as significantly higher in malignant tumors than in benign nodules, in both blood and tumor samples.

Before undergoing thyroid surgery, none of the patients had been given any kind of treatment. Using T-cell receptor beta sequencing, the researchers looked back retrospectively at clinical samples from patients, gathered between the early 2010s and the late 2010s. This clone was recorded many times. Its specific antigen is unknown. No base quality values were provided; no much bigger clone lies one nucleotide off. Rearrangement joined TRBV20-1 to TRBJ2-7; 8 middle bases align to TRBD1. This TCR derives from a female donor with papillary thyroid cancer or a benign thyroid nodule (not recorded which). Some clones in this sample may be carry-over from other donors' samples. Sequencing input: blood. Here is the DNA: TGCAGTGCTAGAGGGACAGGGAACGAGCAGTACTTC. Its coded protein is CSARGTGNEQYF.